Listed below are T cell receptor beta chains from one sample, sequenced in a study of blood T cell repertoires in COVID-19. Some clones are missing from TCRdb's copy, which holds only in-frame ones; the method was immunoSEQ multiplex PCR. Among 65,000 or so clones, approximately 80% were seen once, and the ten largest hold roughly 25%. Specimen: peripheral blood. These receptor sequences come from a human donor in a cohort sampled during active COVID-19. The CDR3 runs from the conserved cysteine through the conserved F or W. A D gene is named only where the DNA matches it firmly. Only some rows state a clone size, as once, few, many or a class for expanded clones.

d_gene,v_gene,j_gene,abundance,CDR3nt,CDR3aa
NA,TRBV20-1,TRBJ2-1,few,TGCAGGCCAGGGAACAATGAGCAGTTCTTC,CRPGNNEQFF
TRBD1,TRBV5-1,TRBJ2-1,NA,TGCGCCAGCAGCTTGGGACAGGGGGCGAGGGGTGAGCAGTTCTTC,CASSLGQGARGEQFF
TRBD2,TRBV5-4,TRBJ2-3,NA,TGTGCCAGCAGTGAGGGAGGGCAGGCCGGCACAGATACGCAGTATTTT,CASSEGGQAGTDTQYF
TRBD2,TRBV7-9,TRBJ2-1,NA,TGTGCCAGCAGCTTAGCGGGAGGGAGGATAGTCGATGAGCAGTTCTTC,CASSLAGGRIVDEQFF
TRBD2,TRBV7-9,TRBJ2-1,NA,TGTGCCAGCAGCTACCCCACCGGGGGGGCCCCCTACAATGAGCAGTTCTTC,CASSYPTGGAPYNEQFF
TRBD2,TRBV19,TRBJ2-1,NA,TGTGCCAGTAGTGGTCTAGCGGGAGTCAATGAGCAGTTCTTC,CASSGLAGVNEQFF
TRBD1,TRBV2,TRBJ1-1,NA,TGTGCCAGCAGTCCCATCTGGACAGGGGTTGAAGCTTTCTTT,CASSPIWTGVEAFF
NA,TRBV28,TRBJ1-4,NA,TGTGCCAGCAGTCCCCGGACAGCAACTAATGAAAAACTGTTTTTT,CASSPRTATNEKLFF
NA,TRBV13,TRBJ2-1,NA,TGTGCCAGCAGCTTCGTGGGGCATGAGCAGTTCTTC,CASSFVGHEQFF
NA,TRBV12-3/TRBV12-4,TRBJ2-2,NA,TGTGCCAGCAGGTACGGGGGCACCGGGGAGCTGTTTTTT,CASRYGGTGELFF
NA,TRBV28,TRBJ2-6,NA,TGTGCCTCCCGATCCGCGGCTGGGGCCAACGTCCTGACTTTC,CASRSAAGANVLTF
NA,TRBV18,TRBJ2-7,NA,TGTGCCAGCTCATCAACCTACGAGCAGTACTTC,CASSSTYEQYF
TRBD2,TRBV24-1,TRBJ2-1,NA,TGTGCCACCAGTGACCCGGGACTAGCGGGATGGTTCTTC,CATSDPGLAGWFF
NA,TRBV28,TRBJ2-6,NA,TGTGCCAGCTGGAGCTCTGGGGCCAACGTCCTGACTTTC,CASWSSGANVLTF
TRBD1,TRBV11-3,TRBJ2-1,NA,TGTGCCAGCAGCTTCACAGGGGGAGAGCAGTTCTTC,CASSFTGGEQFF
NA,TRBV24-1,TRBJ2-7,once,TGTGCCACCAGCGACAGTTTTTACTACGAGCAGTACTTC,CATSDSFYYEQYF
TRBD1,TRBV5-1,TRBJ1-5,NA,TGCGCCAGCAGCTTGTCCAGACAGGGGGCACCATACCAAACCACAAGATCCCGTCAGCCCCAGCATTTT,CASSLSRQGAPYQTTRSRQPQHF
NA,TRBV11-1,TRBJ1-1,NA,TGTGCCAGCAGCTCCTCTTACACTGAAGCTTTCTTT,CASSSSYTEAFF
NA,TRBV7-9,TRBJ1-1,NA,TGTGCCAGCAGCGAACAGGGCCCGAACACTGAAGCTTTCTTT,CASSEQGPNTEAFF
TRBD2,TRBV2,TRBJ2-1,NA,TGTGCCAGCAGAGGCCTAGCGGGGTCCTACAATGAGCAGTTCTTC,CASRGLAGSYNEQFF
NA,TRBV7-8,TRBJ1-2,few,TGTGCCAGCAGCCTGGGGACAAGTAACTATGGCTACACCTTC,CASSLGTSNYGYTF
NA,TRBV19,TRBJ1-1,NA,TGTGCCAGTAGATTAGGGGGGGGCCGGGGCACTGAAGCTTTCTTT,CASRLGGGRGTEAFF
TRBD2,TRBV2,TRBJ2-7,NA,TGTGCCAGCACTAGACTAGCGGGAGTCGGTGAGCAGTACTTC,CASTRLAGVGEQYF
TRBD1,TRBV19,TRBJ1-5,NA,TGTGCCAGTAGTGAATGGCCGTCCCGACAGGGGATTGGGGCCCAGCATTTT,CASSEWPSRQGIGAQHF
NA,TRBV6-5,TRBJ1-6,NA,TGTGCCAGCAGTCAGACAGGTGCCTATTCACCCCTCCACTTT,CASSQTGAYSPLHF
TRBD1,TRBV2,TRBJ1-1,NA,TGTGCCAGCACTTTCGACAGGGTGAACACTGAAGCTTTCTTT,CASTFDRVNTEAFF
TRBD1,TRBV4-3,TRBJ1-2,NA,TGCGCCAGCAGCCCTTCAGGGGGTGATAGTGGCTACACCTTC,CASSPSGGDSGYTF
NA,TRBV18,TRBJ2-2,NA,TGTGCCAGCTCAACCGACACCTGGAACACCGGGGAGCTGTTTTTT,CASSTDTWNTGELFF
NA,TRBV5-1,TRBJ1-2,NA,TGCGCCAGCAGCGCCCAGGGGTTGGGCTATGGCTACACCTTC,CASSAQGLGYGYTF
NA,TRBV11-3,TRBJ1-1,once,TGTGCCAGCAGCACCGGGTCAAACACTGAAGCTTTCTTT,CASSTGSNTEAFF
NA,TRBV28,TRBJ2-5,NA,TGTGCCAGCAGCCTCTCACTAGCTGGGGAGACCCAGTACTTC,CASSLSLAGETQYF
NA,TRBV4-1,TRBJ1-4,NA,TGCGCCAGCAGCCAACGTGGAATCCCGACAGTTTATGAAAAACTGTTTTTT,CASSQRGIPTVYEKLFF
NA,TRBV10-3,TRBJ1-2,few,TGTGCCATCAATGAGGGCCGCTATGGCTACACCTTC,CAINEGRYGYTF
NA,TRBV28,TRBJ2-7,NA,TGTGCCACCGAGACAACAGGGTTCAATTGGGACCTCCGGGGAAGCTCCTACGAGCAGTACTTC,CATETTGFNWDLRGSSYEQYF
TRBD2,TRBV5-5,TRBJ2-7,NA,TGTGCCAGCAGCTTGGGGACTAGCGGAAGCGAGCAGTACTTC,CASSLGTSGSEQYF
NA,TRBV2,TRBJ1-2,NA,TGTGCCAGCCAGAAAGAGGCAGGGTCCTATGGCTACACCTTC,CASQKEAGSYGYTF